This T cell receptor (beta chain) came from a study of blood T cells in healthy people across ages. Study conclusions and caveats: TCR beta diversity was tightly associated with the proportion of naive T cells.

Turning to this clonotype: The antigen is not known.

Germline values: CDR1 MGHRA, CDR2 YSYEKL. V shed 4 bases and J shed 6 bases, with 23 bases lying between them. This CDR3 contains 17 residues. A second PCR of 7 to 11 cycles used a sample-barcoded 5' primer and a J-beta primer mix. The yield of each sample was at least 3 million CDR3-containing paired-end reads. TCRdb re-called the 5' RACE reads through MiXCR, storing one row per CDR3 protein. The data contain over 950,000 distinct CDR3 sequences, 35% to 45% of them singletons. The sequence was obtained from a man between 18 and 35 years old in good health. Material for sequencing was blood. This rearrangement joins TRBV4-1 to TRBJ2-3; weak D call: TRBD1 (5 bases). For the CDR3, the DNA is TGCGCCAGCAGCCGATCCAGAACATGGGGCCCAGGGGATACGCAGTATTTT. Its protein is CASSRSRTWGPGDTQYF.